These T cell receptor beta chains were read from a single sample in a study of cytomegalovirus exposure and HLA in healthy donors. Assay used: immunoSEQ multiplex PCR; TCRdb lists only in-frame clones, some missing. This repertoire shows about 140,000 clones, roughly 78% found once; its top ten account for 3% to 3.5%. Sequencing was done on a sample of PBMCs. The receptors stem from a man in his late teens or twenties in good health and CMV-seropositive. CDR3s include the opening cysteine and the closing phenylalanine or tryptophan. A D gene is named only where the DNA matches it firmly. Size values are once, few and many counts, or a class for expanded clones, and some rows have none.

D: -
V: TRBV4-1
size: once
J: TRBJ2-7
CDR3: CASSQDPGSSYEQYF
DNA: TGCGCCAGCAGCCAAGATCCGGGGAGCTCCTACGAGCAGTACTTC

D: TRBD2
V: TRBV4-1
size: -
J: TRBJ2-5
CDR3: CASSQVRETSGETQYF
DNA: TGCGCCAGCAGCCAAGTTCGAGAGACTAGCGGAGAGACCCAGTACTTC

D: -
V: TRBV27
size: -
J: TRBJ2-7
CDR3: CASSLGGDDYEQYF
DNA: TGTGCCAGCAGCCTCGGAGGCGACGACTACGAGCAGTACTTC

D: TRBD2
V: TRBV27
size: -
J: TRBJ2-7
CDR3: CASSFSGTSDEQYF
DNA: TGTGCCAGCAGTTTTTCCGGGACTAGCGACGAGCAGTACTTC

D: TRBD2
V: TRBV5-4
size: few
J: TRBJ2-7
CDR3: CASSLAGTTYEQYF
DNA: TGTGCCAGCAGCTTGGCGGGGACTACCTACGAGCAGTACTTC

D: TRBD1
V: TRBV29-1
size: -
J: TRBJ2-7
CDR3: CSVGDRFSYEQYF
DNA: TGCAGCGTTGGGGACAGGTTCTCCTACGAGCAGTACTTC

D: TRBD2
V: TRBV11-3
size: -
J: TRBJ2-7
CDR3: CASSAGTSGSYEQYF
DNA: TGTGCCAGCAGTGCCGGGACTAGCGGCTCCTACGAGCAGTACTTC

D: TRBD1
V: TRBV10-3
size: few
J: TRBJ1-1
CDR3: CAIRDRGRTEAFF
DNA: TGTGCCATCAGGGACAGGGGCCGGACTGAAGCTTTCTTT

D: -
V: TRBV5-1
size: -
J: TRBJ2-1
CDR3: CASSLVRRLEQFF
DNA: TGCGCCAGCAGCTTGGTTAGGCGGCTTGAGCAGTTCTTC

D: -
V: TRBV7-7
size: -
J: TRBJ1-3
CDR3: CASSPNPSTGLIPGNTIYF
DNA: TGTGCTAGCAGCCCGAACCCATCCACAGGCCTTATCCCTGGAAACACCATATATTTT

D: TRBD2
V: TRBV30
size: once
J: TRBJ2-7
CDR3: CAWSKNVGLAGEQYF
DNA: TGTGCCTGGAGTAAAAACGTCGGACTAGCGGGCGAGCAGTACTTC

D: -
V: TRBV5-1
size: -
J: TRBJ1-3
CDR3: CASSPSPQASGNTIYF
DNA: TGCGCCAGCAGCCCCAGCCCTCAGGCCTCTGGAAACACCATATATTTT

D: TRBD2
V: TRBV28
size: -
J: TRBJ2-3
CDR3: CASSFPGRPDTQYF
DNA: TGTGCCAGCAGTTTTCCCGGGAGGCCAGATACGCAGTATTTT

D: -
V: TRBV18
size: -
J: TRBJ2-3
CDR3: CASSPTLGWTDTQYF
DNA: TGTGCCAGCTCACCCACGTTGGGCTGGACAGATACGCAGTATTTT

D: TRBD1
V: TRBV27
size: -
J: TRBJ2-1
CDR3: CASSFAGGAEQFF
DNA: TGTGCCAGCAGTTTCGCAGGGGGTGCTGAGCAGTTCTTC

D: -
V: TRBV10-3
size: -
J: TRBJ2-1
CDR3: CASLDSPLYNEQFF
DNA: TGTGCCTCCTTGGACAGCCCCCTCTACAATGAGCAGTTCTTC

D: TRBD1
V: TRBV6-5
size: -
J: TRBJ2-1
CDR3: CASSRKVDRVEQFF
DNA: TGTGCCAGCAGCAGGAAGGTGGACAGGGTCGAGCAGTTCTTC

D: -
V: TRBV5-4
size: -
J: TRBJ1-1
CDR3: CASSLQAGNTEAFF
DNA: TGTGCCAGCAGCTTGCAGGCCGGCAACACTGAAGCTTTCTTT

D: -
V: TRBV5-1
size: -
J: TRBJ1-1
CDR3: CASSPDILNTEAFF
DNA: TGCGCCAGCAGCCCGGACATATTGAACACTGAAGCTTTCTTT

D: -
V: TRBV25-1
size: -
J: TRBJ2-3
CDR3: CASRQAPVAGEDTQYF
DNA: TGTGCCAGCAGACAAGCCCCGGTGGCAGGGGAAGATACGCAGTATTTT

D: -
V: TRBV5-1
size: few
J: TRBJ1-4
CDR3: CASSLLNPVTDEKLFF
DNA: TGCGCCAGCAGCTTGTTAAATCCGGTAACCGATGAAAAACTGTTTTTT

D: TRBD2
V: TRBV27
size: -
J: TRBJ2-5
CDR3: CASTPMGGETQYF
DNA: TGTGCCAGCACCCCGATGGGAGGGGAGACCCAGTACTTC

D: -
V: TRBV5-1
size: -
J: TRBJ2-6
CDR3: CASSLEGGLSGANVLTF
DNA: TGCGCCAGCAGCTTGGAGGGCGGACTCTCTGGGGCCAACGTCCTGACTTTC

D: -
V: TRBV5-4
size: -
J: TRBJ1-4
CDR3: CASSTTGSEKLFF
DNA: TGTGCCAGCAGCACAACAGGGAGTGAAAAACTGTTTTTT

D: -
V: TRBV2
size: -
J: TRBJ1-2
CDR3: CASSDRFYGYTF
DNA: TGTGCCAGCAGTGACAGGTTCTATGGCTACACCTTC

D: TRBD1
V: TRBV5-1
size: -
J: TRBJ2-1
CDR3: CASSSRTGGQGNEQFF
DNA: TGCGCCAGCAGCTCGCGTACAGGGGGACAAGGGAATGAGCAGTTCTTC

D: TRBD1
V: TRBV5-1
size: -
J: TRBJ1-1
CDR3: CASSLGTGDPEAFF
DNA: TGCGCCAGCAGCTTGGGGACAGGGGACCCTGAAGCTTTCTTT

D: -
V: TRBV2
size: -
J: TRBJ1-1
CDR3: CASKGDWGTEAFF
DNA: TGTGCCAGCAAGGGGGATTGGGGCACTGAAGCTTTCTTT

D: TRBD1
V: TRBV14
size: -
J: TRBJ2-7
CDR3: CASSPVEQGTNEQYF
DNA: TGTGCCAGCAGCCCTGTAGAACAGGGGACCAACGAGCAGTACTTC

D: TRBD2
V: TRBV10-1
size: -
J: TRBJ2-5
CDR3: CASSESGLAGGLRETQYF
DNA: TGCGCCAGCAGTGAGTCCGGACTAGCGGGAGGATTGCGAGAGACCCAGTACTTC

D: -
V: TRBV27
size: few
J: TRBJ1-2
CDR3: CASSLGAGSGYGYTF
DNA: TGTGCCAGCAGTTTAGGGGCAGGGTCGGGCTATGGCTACACCTTC

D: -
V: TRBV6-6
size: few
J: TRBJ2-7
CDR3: CASTVTGEQYF
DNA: TGTGCCAGCACCGTGACAGGAGAGCAGTACTTC

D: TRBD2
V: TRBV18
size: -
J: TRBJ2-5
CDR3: CASSPQGTSGRALGETQYF
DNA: TGTGCCAGCTCACCACAGGGGACTAGCGGGAGGGCCTTGGGAGAGACCCAGTACTTC

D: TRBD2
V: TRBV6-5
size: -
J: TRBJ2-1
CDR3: CASSEWEGYNEQFF
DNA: TGTGCCAGCAGCGAGTGGGAGGGCTACAATGAGCAGTTCTTC

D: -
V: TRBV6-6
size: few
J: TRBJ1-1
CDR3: CASTLARSGGEAFF
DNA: TGTGCCAGCACTTTGGCCCGTAGTGGAGGTGAAGCTTTCTTT

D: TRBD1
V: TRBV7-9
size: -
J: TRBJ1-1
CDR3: CASSLPGQGPNTEAFF
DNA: TGTGCCAGCAGCTTACCGGGACAGGGACCGAACACTGAAGCTTTCTTT

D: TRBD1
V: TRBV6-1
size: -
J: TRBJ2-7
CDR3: CASSETGTAKYEQYF
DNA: TGTGCCAGCAGTGAAACCGGGACAGCGAAATACGAGCAGTACTTC

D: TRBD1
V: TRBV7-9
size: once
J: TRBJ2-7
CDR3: CACGTGPTYEQYF
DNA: TGTGCCTGCGGGACAGGGCCAACCTACGAGCAGTACTTC

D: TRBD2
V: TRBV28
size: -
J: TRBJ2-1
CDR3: CASSLFSGDLNYNEQFF
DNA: TGTGCCAGCAGTTTATTTAGCGGGGACCTAAACTACAATGAGCAGTTCTTC

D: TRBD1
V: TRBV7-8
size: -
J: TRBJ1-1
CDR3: CASSIDRVGAQAFF
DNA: TGTGCCAGCAGCATTGACAGGGTAGGAGCGCAAGCTTTCTTT

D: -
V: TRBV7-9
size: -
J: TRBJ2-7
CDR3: CASSSGRGSYEQYF
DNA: TGTGCCAGCAGCTCAGGGCGCGGAAGCTACGAGCAGTACTTC

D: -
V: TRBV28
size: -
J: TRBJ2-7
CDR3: CASSWRGEQYF
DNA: TGTGCCAGCAGTTGGAGAGGCGAGCAGTACTTC

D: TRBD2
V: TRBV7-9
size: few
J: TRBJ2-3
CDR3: CASSFSGLTDTQYF
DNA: TGTGCCAGCAGCTTTAGCGGGCTCACAGATACGCAGTATTTT

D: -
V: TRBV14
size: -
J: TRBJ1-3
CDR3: CASSHPSGNTIYF
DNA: TGTGCCAGCAGCCACCCATCTGGAAACACCATATATTTT

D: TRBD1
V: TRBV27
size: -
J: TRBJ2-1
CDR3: CASSLIGDRDPGEQFF
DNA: TGTGCCAGCAGTTTGATCGGGGACAGGGACCCTGGAGAGCAGTTCTTC

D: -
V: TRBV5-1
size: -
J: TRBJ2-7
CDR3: CASSLEPSSYEQYF
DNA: TGCGCCAGCAGCTTGGAACCGAGCTCCTACGAGCAGTACTTC

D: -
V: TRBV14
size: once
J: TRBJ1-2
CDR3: CASSQDLISGQGNDGYTF
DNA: TGTGCCAGCAGCCAAGATTTGATTAGTGGCCAGGGGAACGATGGCTACACCTTC

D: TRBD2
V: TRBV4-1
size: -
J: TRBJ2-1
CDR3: CASSQEGGLAAYNEQFF
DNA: TGCGCCAGCAGCCAAGAAGGGGGACTAGCGGCCTACAATGAGCAGTTCTTC

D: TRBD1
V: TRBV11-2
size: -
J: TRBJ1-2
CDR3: CASSSRDRGLYGYTF
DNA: TGTGCCAGCAGCTCCCGGGACAGGGGGCTCTATGGCTACACCTTC

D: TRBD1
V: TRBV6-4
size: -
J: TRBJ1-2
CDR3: CASSDSSETGYTYGYTF
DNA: TGTGCCAGCAGTGACTCTAGCGAGACAGGGTACACCTATGGCTACACCTTC

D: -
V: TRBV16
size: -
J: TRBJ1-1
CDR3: CASSQSPGTEAFF
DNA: TGTGCCAGCAGCCAATCCCCGGGAACTGAAGCTTTCTTT

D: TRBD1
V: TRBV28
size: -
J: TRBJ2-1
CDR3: CASSRRQGNEQFF
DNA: TGTGCCAGCAGTCGCCGACAGGGCAATGAGCAGTTCTTC

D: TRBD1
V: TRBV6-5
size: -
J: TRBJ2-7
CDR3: CASSYNRDRGYEQYF
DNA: TGTGCCAGCAGTTACAACCGGGACAGGGGCTACGAGCAGTACTTC

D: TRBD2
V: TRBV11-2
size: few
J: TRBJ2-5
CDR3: CASSSLSGSRQTQYF
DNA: TGTGCCAGCAGCTCTCTTAGCGGGAGCCGGCAGACCCAGTACTTC

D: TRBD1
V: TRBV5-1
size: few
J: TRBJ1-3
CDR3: CASSSAGQAFSGNTIYF
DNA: TGCGCCAGCAGCTCCGCGGGACAGGCCTTCTCTGGAAACACCATATATTTT

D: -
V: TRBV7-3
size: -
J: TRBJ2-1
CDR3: CASSLRAYNEQFF
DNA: TGTGCCAGCAGCCTCAGGGCCTACAATGAGCAGTTCTTC

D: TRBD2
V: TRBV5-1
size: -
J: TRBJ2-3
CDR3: CASSTGGPADTQYF
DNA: TGCGCCAGCAGCACGGGAGGGCCCGCAGATACGCAGTATTTT

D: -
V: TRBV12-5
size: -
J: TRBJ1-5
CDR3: CASGPRGQPQHF
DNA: TGTGCTAGTGGACCCAGGGGTCAGCCCCAGCATTTT